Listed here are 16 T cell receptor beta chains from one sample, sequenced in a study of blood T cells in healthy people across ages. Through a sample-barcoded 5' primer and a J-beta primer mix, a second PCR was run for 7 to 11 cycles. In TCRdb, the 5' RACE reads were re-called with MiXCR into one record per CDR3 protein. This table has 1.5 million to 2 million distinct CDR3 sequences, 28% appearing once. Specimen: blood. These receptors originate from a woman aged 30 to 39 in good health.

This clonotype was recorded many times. CDR3: CASRLPGTKNIQYF. CDR3 sequence (DNA): TGTGCCAGCAGATTACCTGGGACTAAAAACATTCAGTACTTC. The V call is TRBV6-5, the J call TRBJ2-4; a possible D gene is TRBD2 (6 bases). The V and J ends lost 6 bases and 4 bases respectively, with 13 bases between them. The CDR3 length is 14 residues. CDR1 is MNHEY, CDR2 SVGAGI, per germline.

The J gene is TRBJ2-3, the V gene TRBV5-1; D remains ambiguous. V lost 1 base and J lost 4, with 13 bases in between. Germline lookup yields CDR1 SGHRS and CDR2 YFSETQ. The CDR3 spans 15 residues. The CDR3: CASSLLGIEPDTQYF. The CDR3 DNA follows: TGCGCCAGCAGCTTGCTAGGGATCGAGCCAGATACGCAGTATTTT.

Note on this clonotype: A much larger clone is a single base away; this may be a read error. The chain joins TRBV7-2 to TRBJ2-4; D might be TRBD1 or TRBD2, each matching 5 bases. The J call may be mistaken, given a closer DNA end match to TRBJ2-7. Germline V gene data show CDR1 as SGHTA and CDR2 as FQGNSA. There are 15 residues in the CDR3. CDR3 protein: CTSSLGAGTIYEQYF. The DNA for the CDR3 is TGTACCAGCAGCTTAGGGGCAGGGACGATTTACGAGCAGTACTTC.

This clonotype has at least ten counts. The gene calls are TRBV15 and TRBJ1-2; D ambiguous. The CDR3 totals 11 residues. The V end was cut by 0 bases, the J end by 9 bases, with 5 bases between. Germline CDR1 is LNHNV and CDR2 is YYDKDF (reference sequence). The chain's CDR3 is CATSRDDRYTF. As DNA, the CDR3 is TGTGCCACCAGCAGAGATGACCGCTACACCTTC.

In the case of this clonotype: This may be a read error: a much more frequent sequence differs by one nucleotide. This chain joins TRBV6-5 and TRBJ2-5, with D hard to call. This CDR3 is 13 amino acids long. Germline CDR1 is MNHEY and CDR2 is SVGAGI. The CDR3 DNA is TGTGCCGGCAGGCTTGGTCCGCGGGAGACCCAGTACTTC. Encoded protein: CAGRLGPRETQYF.

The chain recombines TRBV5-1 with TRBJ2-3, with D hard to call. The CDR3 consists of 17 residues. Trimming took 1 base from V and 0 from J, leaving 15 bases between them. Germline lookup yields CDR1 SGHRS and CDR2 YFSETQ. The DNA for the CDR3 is TGCGCCAGCAGCTTGAGAGGCCGAAGCGTTAGCACAGATACGCAGTATTTT. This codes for CASSLRGRSVSTDTQYF.

CDR3 sequence (DNA): TGTGCCAGCAGTTTAATGGTGGGCACTGAAGCTTTCTTT. It encodes CASSLMVGTEAFF. J is TRBJ1-1 and V is TRBV12-3 or TRBV12-4; D remains unclear. V shed 2 bases and J shed 4 bases, with 8 bases lying between them. The CDR3 is made up of 13 amino acids.

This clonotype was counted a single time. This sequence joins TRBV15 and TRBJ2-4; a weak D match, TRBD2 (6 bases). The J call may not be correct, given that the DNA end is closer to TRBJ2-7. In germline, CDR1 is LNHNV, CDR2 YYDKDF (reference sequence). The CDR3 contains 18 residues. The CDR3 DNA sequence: TGTGCCACCAGCAATTTACTCCAGGGTGTGGAGGGAGGTTACGAGCAGTACTTC. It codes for CATSNLLQGVEGGYEQYF.

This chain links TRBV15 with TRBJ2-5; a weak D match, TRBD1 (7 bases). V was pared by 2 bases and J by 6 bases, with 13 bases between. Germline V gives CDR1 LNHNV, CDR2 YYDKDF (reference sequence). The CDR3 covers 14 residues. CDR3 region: CATSRTRGAKTQYF. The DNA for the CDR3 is TGTGCCACCAGCAGAACCAGGGGGGCGAAGACCCAGTACTTC.

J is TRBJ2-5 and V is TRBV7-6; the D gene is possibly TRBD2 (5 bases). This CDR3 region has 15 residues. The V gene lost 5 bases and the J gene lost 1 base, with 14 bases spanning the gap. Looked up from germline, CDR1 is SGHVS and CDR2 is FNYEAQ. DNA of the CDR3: TGTGCCAGCAGCCTAGATACCGGGGTCCAAGAGACCCAGTACTTC. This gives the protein CASSLDTGVQETQYF.

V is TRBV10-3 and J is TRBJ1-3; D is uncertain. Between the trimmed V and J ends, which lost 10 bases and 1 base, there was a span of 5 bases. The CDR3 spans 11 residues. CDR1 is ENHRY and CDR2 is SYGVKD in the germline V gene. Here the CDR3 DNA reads TGTGCCACCTCATCTGGAAACACCATATATTTT. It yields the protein CATSSGNTIYF.

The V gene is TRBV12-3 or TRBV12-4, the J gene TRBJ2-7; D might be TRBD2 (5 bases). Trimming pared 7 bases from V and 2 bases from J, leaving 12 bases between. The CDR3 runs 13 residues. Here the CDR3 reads CASTGNSAYEQYF. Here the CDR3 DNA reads TGTGCCAGCACCGGGAACAGTGCCTACGAGCAGTACTTC.

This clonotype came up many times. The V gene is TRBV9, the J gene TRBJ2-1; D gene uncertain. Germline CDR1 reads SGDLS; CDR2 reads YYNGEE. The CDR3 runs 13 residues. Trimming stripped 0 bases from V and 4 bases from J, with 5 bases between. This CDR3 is CASSVDIYNEQFF. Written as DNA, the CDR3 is TGTGCCAGCAGCGTAGATATTTACAATGAGCAGTTCTTC.

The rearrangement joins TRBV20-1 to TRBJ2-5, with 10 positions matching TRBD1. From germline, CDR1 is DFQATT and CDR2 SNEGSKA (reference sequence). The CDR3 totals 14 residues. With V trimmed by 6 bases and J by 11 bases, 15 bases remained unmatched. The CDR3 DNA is TGCAGTGCCCTCCCCGGGACAGGGGTTCGTGAGCAGTACTTC. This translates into CSALPGTGVREQYF.

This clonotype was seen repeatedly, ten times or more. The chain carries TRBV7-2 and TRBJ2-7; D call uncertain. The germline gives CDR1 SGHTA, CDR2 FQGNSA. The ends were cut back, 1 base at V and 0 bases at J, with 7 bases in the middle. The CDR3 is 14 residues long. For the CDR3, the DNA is TGTGCCAGCAGCTTAGGACTCCGCTCCTACGAGCAGTACTTC. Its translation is CASSLGLRSYEQYF.

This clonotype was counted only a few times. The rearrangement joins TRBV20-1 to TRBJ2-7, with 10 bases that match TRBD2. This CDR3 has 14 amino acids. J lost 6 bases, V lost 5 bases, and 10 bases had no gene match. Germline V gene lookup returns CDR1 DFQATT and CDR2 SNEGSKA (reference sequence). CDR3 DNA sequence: TGCAGTGCTTACGCTAGCGGGAGTCGTCCCGAGCAGTACTTC. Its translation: CSAYASGSRPEQYF.